The T cell receptor (beta chain) described here comes from a study of blood T cell repertoires in COVID-19. Study context: Italy, Spain and the United States were the sources of the convalescent and acute COVID-19 samples.

Germline values: CDR1 SGHDT, CDR2 YYEEEE. The CDR3 length is 13 residues. With 7 bases clipped from V and 3 bases from J, the junction kept 6 bases outside the gene matches. Libraries were prepared by immunoSEQ multiplex PCR; TCRdb keeps only in-frame clonotypes and omits some of them. This sample has roughly 300,000 clones, with about 85% found just once. The sequence was obtained from a woman in her 30s who had recovered from COVID-19. The sample taken for sequencing was PBMCs or T cells enriched from blood (not recorded which). V gene TRBV5-6 combines with J gene TRBJ1-2, with 7 bases lining up with TRBD1. The CDR3 bases are TGTGCCAGCTGGACAGGAGGTGACTATGGCTACACCTTC. It translates to CASWTGGDYGYTF. The full variable domain, rest sourced from reference TRBV5-6 and TRBJ1-2, is DAGVTQSPTHLIKTRGQQVTLRCSPKSGHDTVSWYQQALGQGPQFIFQYYEEEERQRGNFPDRFSGHQFPNYSSELNVNALLLGDSALYLCASWTGGDYGYTFGSGTRLTVV.